This T cell receptor (beta chain) was observed in a study of T cells after yellow fever vaccination. The study's findings and limits: Post-booster samples contained most primary-vaccination clones (around 95% CD4, 88% CD8).

TCRdb reprocessed the 5' RACE reads with MiXCR, giving one entry per CDR3 protein. The data hold 310,000 or so distinct CDR3 sequences, with 6.5% to 8.5% observed a single time. V lost 8 bases and J 1 base, leaving 12 bases between the germline ends. Germline V gene lookup returns CDR1 SGHTA and CDR2 FQGNSA. This CDR3 is 14 amino acids long. Notes on this clonotype: Its antigen is not identified.

The chain combines TRBV7-2 with TRBJ1-5; no clear D gene. Here the sequenced sample was PBMCs, taken 35 to 50 days after the first yellow fever vaccination. The origin of this receptor is a man aged 18 to 30 who received the YFV17D yellow fever vaccine. The CDR3 bases are TGTGCCAGCGGCCAGGTAGGGAGCAATCAGCCCCAGCATTTT. Translated, it gives CASGQVGSNQPQHF.